The sequence of this T cell receptor beta chain was determined in a study of Ad26.COV2.S vaccination and SARS-CoV-2 variants (dated by TCRdb to the early 2020s). General notes on the study: Donors in the vaccine arm were drawn from COV1001, a phase I-IIa trial of Ad26.COV2.S in healthy adults that was multicentre, randomized, double-blind and placebo-controlled. Ad26.COV2.S was administered intramuscularly at 5 x 10^10 or 1 x 10^11 viral particles, either as a single shot or as two shots given 56 days apart. Sequencing of the TCRbeta repertoire served to evaluate the specificity and breadth of SARS-CoV-2-reactive T cell receptors following Ad26.COV2.S vaccination. A total of approximately 32 samples were included in the TCR-sequenced set, comprising roughly 19 Ad26.COV2.S vaccine recipients, 5 placebo recipients and 8 SARS-CoV-2 convalescent individuals. Trial participants were randomized into five groups of five, in which low-dose or high-dose Ad26.COV2.S was given once or twice, or placebo was given on both occasions. Investigators did not know the trial group allocation while performing experiments and assessing outcomes.

The treatment or condition label here, explained by the study, means: over 15 received Ad26.COV2.S at low or high dose, single or two shots; about 5 received placebo; per-sample allocation not given. Repertoires of vaccine and placebo recipients were sequenced from samples collected on day 63 after the first injection. Cohort 1b enrolled 20 to 30 adults aged 18-55 years at a single site in Boston, USA, between 29 July and 7 August 2020. Ad26.COV2.S was a replication-incompetent adenovirus type 26 vector expressing a prefusion-stabilized SARS-CoV-2 spike protein from the original Wuhan strain. The CDR3 runs 14 amino acids, cysteine and phenylalanine included. The sequence is cut down to CDR3 DNA, 42 bases in frame from base 1. Taken from the germline V gene, the CDR1 and CDR2 loops are MNHEY and SVGAGI. Trimming removed 6 bases from V and 5 bases from J; the gene matches leave 5 bases unexplained.

Findings and caveats that apply to the study as a whole: Spike-specific TCR breadth was higher in Ad26.COV2.S recipients than in placebo recipients (P = 0.0014). According to the authors, total T cell responses may have been underestimated by the TCR breadth and depth analyses. The study was not powered for comparison of responses between vaccine doses or regimens. After vaccination, substantial breadth of spike-specific CD8+ and CD4+ T cell responses was reported. Non-spike TCR breadth was comparable between vaccine and placebo recipients, consistent with the vaccine containing only spike.

A remark on this clone: The specificity of this receptor is unknown. Within one base of it there is no much larger clone, and no base qualities were kept.

TCRbeta CDR3 regions were sequenced with the immunoSEQ Assay. After extraction, genomic DNA underwent amplification by bias-controlled multiplex PCR, followed by high-throughput sequencing. As for the authors' bioinformatics: Collapsing and filtering of sequences were performed to quantify the absolute abundance of each unique TCRbeta CDR3 region. T cell fraction was estimated by normalization of TCRbeta template counts to usable DNA, with usable DNA being measured through amplification of reference genes present in all nucleated cells. Repertoire TCRs were annotated as SARS-CoV-2-specific by exact matching of V gene, CDR3 amino acid sequence and J gene to a known reactive TCR set. The reference SARS-CoV-2 TCR set came from MIRA and was filtered for enrichment in COVID-19-positive ImmuneCODE repertoires, removing public or cross-reactive TCRs. Using the MIRA antigens, annotated TCRs were further analysed by specific ORF or by position within an ORF. Breadth was defined as annotated unique rearrangements over total unique productive rearrangements; depth was the summed frequency of those rearrangements. Two-sided Wilcoxon rank-sum tests were used to compare TCR breadth between groups. TCRdb mirrors the immuneACCESS table, restricted to in-frame sequences. Some clones are absent from its copies; in checked studies, under half trace to an unresolved V gene, and the reason for the others is unknown. From that table come the V and J calls and clone size; the DNA was used to work out D and trimming. The sample table shows hundreds of thousands of clones, and around 90% are seen once. Approximately 1.5% of the sample goes to the ten largest clones.

The sample here was peripheral blood, taken in a trial of Ad26.COV2.S vaccine versus placebo. This sequence was found in a person aged 18-65 years who received the Ad26.COV2.S COVID-19 vaccine or a placebo. This chain is built from TRBV6-5 and TRBJ2-7; 12 of the junction bases match TRBD1. The bases are TGTGCCAGCAGCGCCGGGACAGGGGGCAACGAGCAGTACTTC. The encoded protein is CASSAGTGGNEQYF.